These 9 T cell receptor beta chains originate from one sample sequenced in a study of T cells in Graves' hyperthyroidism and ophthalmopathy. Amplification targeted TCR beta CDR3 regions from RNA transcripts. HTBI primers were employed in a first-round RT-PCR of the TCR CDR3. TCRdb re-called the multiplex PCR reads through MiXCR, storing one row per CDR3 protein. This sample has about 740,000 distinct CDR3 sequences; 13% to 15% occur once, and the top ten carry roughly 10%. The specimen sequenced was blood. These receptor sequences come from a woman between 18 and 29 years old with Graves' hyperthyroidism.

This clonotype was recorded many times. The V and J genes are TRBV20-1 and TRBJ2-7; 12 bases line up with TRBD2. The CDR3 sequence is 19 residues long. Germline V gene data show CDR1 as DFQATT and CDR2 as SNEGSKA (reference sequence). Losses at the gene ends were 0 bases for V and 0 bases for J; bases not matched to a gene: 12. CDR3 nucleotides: TGCAGTGCTAGAGATAGGCGTCTAGCGGGAGGGCCGAGCTCCTACGAGCAGTACTTC. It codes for CSARDRRLAGGPSSYEQYF.

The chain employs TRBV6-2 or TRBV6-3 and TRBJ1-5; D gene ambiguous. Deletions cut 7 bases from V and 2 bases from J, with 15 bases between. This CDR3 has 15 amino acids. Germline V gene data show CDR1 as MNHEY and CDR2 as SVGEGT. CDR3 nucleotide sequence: TGTGCCAGCAAGATAGACGGGCGGGGCAATCAGCCCCAGCATTTT. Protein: CASKIDGRGNQPQHF.

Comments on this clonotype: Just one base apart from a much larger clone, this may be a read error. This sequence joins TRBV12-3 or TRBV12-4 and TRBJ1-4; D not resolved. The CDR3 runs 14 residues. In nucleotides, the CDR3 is TGTGCCAGCAGAGGAGGCGCAACTGATGAAAAACTGTTTTTT. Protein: CASRGGATDEKLFF.

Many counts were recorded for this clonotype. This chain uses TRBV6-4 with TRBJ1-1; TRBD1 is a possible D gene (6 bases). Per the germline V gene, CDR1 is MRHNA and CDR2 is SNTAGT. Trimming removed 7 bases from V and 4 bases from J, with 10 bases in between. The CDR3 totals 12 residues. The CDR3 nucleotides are TGTGCCAGCAAGGAAGGGGGCACTGAAGCTTTCTTT. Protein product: CASKEGGTEAFF.

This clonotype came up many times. This chain's CDR3 is CASSYDTDTQYF. DNA of the CDR3: TGTGCCAGCAGCTACGACACAGATACGCAGTATTTT. The chain couples TRBV11-1 to TRBJ2-3, with D unresolved. Germline assignment: CDR1 SGHAT and CDR2 FQDESV (reference sequence). The CDR3 extends over 12 amino acids. Trimming took off 4 bases at V and 2 bases at J, with 4 bases between the two ends.

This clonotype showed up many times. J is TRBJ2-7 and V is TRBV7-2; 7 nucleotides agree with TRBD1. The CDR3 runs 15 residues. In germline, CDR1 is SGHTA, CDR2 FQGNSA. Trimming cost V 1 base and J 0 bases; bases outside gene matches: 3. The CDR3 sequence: CASSLGGQSSYEQYF. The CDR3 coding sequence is TGTGCCAGCAGCTTAGGGGGACAGAGCTCCTACGAGCAGTACTTC.

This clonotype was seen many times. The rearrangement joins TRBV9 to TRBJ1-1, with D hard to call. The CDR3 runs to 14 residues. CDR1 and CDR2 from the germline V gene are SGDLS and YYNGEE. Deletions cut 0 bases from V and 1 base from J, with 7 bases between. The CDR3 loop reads CASSVATENTEAFF. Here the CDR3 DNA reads TGTGCCAGCAGCGTAGCTACAGAGAACACTGAAGCTTTCTTT. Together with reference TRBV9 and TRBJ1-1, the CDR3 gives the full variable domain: DSGVTQTPKHLITATGQRVTLRCSPRSGDLSVYWYQQSLDQGLQFLIQYYNGEERAKGNILERFSAQQFPDLHSELNLSSLELGDSALYFCASSVATENTEAFFGQGTRLTVV.

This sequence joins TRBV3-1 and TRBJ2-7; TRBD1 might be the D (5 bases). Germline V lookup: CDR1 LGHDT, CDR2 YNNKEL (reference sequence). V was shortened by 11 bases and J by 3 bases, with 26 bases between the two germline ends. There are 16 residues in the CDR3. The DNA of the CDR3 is TGTGCCCTCAGAGAGAAGGGGCGCAGGTCCTACTACGAGCAGTACTTC. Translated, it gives CALREKGRRSYYEQYF.

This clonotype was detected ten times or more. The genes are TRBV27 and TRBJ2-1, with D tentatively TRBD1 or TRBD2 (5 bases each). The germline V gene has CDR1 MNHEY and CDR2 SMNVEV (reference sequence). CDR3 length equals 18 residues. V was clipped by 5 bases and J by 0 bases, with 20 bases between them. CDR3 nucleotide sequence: TGTGCCAGCAGTCGCTACCCGGGACGAATCAGCTCCTACAATGAGCAGTTCTTC. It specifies CASSRYPGRISSYNEQFF.